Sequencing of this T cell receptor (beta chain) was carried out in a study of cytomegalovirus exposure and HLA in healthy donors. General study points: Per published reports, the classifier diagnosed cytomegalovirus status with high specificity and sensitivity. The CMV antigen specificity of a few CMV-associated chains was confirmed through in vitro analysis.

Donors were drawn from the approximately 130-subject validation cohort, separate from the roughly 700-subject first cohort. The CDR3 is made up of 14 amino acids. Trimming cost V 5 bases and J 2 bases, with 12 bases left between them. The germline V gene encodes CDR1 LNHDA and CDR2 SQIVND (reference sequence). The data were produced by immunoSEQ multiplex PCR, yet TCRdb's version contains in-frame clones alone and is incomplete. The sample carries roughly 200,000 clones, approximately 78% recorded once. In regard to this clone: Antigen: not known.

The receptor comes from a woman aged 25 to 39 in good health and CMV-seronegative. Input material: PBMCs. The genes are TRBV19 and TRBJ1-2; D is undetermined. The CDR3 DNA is TGTGCCAGTAGTTCAGTAGCGGCGAACTATGGCTACACCTTC. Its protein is CASSSVAANYGYTF.